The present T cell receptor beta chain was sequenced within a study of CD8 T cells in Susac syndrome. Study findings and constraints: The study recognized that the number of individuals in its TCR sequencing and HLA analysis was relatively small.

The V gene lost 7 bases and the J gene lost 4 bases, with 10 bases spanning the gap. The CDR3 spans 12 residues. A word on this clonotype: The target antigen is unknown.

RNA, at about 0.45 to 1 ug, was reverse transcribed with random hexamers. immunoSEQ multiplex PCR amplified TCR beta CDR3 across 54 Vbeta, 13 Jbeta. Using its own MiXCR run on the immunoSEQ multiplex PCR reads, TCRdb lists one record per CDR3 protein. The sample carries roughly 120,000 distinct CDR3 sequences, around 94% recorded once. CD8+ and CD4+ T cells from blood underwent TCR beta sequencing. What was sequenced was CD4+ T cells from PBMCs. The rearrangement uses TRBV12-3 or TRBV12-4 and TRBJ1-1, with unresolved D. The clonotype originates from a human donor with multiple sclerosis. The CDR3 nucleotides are TGTGCCAGCACCCTGGTAGGCACTGAAGCTTTCTTT. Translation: CASTLVGTEAFF.